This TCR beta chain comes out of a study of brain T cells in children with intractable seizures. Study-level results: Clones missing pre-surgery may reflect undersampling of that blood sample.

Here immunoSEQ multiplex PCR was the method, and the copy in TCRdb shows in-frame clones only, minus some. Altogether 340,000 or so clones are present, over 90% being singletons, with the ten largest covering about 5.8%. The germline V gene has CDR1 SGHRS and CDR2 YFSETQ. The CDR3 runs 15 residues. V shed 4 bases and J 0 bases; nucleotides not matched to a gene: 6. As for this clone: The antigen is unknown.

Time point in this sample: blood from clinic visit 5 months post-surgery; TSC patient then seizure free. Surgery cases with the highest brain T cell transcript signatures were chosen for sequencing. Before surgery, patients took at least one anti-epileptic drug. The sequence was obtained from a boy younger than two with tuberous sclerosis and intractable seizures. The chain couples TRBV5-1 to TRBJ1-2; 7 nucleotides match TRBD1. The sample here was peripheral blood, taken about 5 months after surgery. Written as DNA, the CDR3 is TGCGCCAGCAGCGAAAAACAGGGGACTAACTATGGCTACACCTTC. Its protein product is CASSEKQGTNYGYTF.